A selection of T cell receptor beta chains follows, all from one sample in a study of vaccination and CD4 T cells after COVID-19. TCRdb ran MiXCR on the PCR reads and lists one entry per CDR3 protein. The sample has roughly 15,000 distinct CDR3 sequences; 45% to 70% are singletons. No antigen has been assigned to these receptors. The sequenced sample consisted of CD4+ T cells from blood, cultured in vitro. These TCRs come from a human donor who had recovered from COVID-19. CDR3s leave out the opening cysteine and the closing phenylalanine or tryptophan. A clone size is listed for some rows: how often the clone was seen (once, few, many), or a class if it is expanded.

J gene	CDR3 length	clone size	V gene	CDR3 protein
TRBJ1-4	10	.	TRBV7-9	ASSFTNEKLF
TRBJ1-2	10	.	TRBV20-1	SAWTGFGGYT
TRBJ2-7	12	once	TRBV7-2	ASSLDAISYEQY
TRBJ2-5	10	.	TRBV28	ASDRGGETQY
TRBJ2-7	11	.	TRBV6-2/TRBV6-3	ATVGDGSYEQY
TRBJ1-5	15	few	TRBV21-1	ASSMSIINFPYQPQH
TRBJ2-7	12	few	TRBV19	ASRPRTGPYEQY
TRBJ1-2	12	.	TRBV7-9	ASSSRSGVGGYT
TRBJ2-2	10	.	TRBV28	ASSLATGELF
TRBJ1-5	13	.	TRBV11-2	ASSRRTGGNQPQH
TRBJ2-5	12	.	TRBV6-2/TRBV6-3	ASSYTGVRETQY
TRBJ1-1	12	.	TRBV20-1	SAHDMSGGTEAF
TRBJ1-1	15	few	TRBV10-3	AISPRDPRRGGTEAF
TRBJ1-5	14	.	TRBV6-5	ASSYETGLSNQPQH
TRBJ2-7	13	.	TRBV6-1	ASSERVEGGSEQY
TRBJ2-7	13	.	TRBV28	ASTRPGLGSYEQY
TRBJ2-2	15	.	TRBV25-1	ASSESASDRNTGELF
TRBJ2-5	12	.	TRBV30	AWTTWTGQETQY
TRBJ1-1	15	.	TRBV4-2	ASSQGGTSPLASEAF
TRBJ2-5	16	.	TRBV20-1	SARAPIGTSGIHETQY
TRBJ2-2	13	.	TRBV11-3	ASSFGGSNTGELF
TRBJ2-2	12	.	TRBV15	ATTRDTNTGELF
TRBJ1-6	10	few	TRBV6-1	ASSEAGQGLH
TRBJ2-1	12	few	TRBV20-1	SARGPEVYNEQF
TRBJ1-6	11	few	TRBV6-1	ASKGAGDSPLH
TRBJ2-5	11	few	TRBV20-1	SASRTNQETQY
TRBJ1-5	10	few	TRBV2	ASKGGAQPQH
TRBJ1-6	13	few	TRBV6-1	ASSVEAGTNSPLH
TRBJ2-7	9	.	TRBV2	ASRMTYEQY
TRBJ1-6	11	.	TRBV20-1	SARGGYNSPLH
TRBJ2-2	15	few	TRBV7-6	ASSLELAGGNTGELF
TRBJ2-7	13	.	TRBV19	ASSIGPTHPNEQY
TRBJ1-5	11	.	TRBV2	ASSDVRNQPQH
TRBJ2-3	9	.	TRBV19	ASSIGDTQY
TRBJ1-5	12	.	TRBV18	ASSPGTDDQPQH
TRBJ2-5	15	.	TRBV4-1	ASSQRTSGRVGETQY
TRBJ1-5	13	few	TRBV6-1	ASSDGKGVYQPQH
TRBJ1-1	12	.	TRBV20-1	SARDGQVNTEAF
TRBJ2-3	13	.	TRBV9	ASSVVGRSTDTQY
TRBJ2-3	14	.	TRBV6-4	ASSDSDYERTDTQY
TRBJ2-1	11	.	TRBV20-1	SAPLESSDEQF
TRBJ2-2	13	few	TRBV27	ASSGTGGGTGELF
TRBJ2-7	10	.	TRBV20-1	SAKGGYYEQY
TRBJ2-7	11	.	TRBV27	ASSLEGGSEQY
TRBJ2-5	11	.	TRBV28	ASSLVNQETQY
TRBJ2-5	10	few	TRBV29-1	SGQTDGETQY
TRBJ2-6	16	.	TRBV7-2	ASSLGVATISGANVLT